These 16 T cell receptor beta chains were sequenced from one sample in a study of cytomegalovirus exposure and HLA in healthy donors. A multiplex PCR was run with 60 Vbeta primers and 13 Jbeta primers. Sequenced by immunoSEQ multiplex PCR; TCRdb stores in-frame clones only, minus some. Among 150,000 to 200,000 clones listed, 70% to 90% were seen once. The specimen was PBMCs. These receptors originate from a man aged 18 to 30 in good health and CMV-seropositive.

V gene TRBV15 combines with J gene TRBJ1-1; 7 bases map to TRBD1. CDR3 size: 15 residues. V gave up 2 bases and J gave up 0 bases; unmatched junction bases: 3. From germline, CDR1 is LNHNV and CDR2 YYDKDF (reference sequence). CDR3 nucleotide sequence: TGTGCCACCAGCAGACCCGGGACAGTGAACACTGAAGCTTTCTTT. The encoded protein is CATSRPGTVNTEAFF.

The chain is built from TRBV5-1 and TRBJ2-5; 7 bases are a match to TRBD2. From germline, CDR1 is SGHRS and CDR2 YFSETQ. V dropped 4 bases and J dropped 3; count of bases not matched to a gene: 3. The CDR3 spans 13 residues. The chain's CDR3 is CASSVGLEETQYF. CDR3 nucleotide sequence: TGCGCCAGCAGCGTTGGACTAGAAGAGACCCAGTACTTC.

This sequence joins TRBV6-1 and TRBJ2-3, with D possibly matching TRBD1 (5 bases). There are 13 residues in the CDR3. CDR1 is MNHNS and CDR2 is SASEGT in the germline V gene. Trimming left V 1 base short and J 6 bases short, with 8 bases between. The CDR3 loop is CASSEGPGDTQYF. Written as DNA, the CDR3 is TGTGCCAGCAGTGAAGGCCCAGGGGATACGCAGTATTTT.

V usage is TRBV27 and J usage is TRBJ2-2; perhaps TRBD1 as D (6 bases). The CDR3 is made up of 12 amino acids. V was clipped by 6 bases and J by 6 bases, with 8 bases between them. Germline values: CDR1 MNHEY, CDR2 SMNVEV (reference sequence). The CDR3 DNA is TGTGCCAGCAGCAACAGGGCCGGGGAGCTGTTTTTT. Its protein is CASSNRAGELFF.

The chain links TRBV11-2 to TRBJ2-7; D gene uncertain. The germline CDR1 and CDR2 sequences are SGHAT and FQNNGV. V gave up 5 bases and J gave up 3 bases, with 11 bases separating them. This CDR3 region has 13 residues. CDR3 in DNA: TGTGCCAGCAGCCACCCCACAGACTACGAGCAGTACTTC. Translating it yields CASSHPTDYEQYF.

The chain is built from TRBV23-1 and TRBJ2-2; TRBD1 matches 8 bases. TRBV23-1 is known as an ORF, though its function is uncertain. The CDR3 is 16 residues long. With V trimmed by 4 bases and J by 7 bases, 11 bases remained unmatched. This CDR3 reads CASSPPDRDIGGELFF. The CDR3, as DNA: TGCGCCAGCAGTCCCCCGGACAGGGATATTGGCGGGGAGCTGTTTTTT.

V and J are TRBV6-5 and TRBJ2-3; 8 nucleotides match TRBD2. The J segment lost 0 bases and the V segment lost 10 bases, leaving 9 bases of the junction unmatched. This CDR3 is built from 15 residues. Germline V gene sequence: CDR1 MNHEY, CDR2 SVGAGI. CDR3 nucleotide sequence: TGTGCCATCAGGCAAGCGGGGGCTAGCACAGATACGCAGTATTTT. This codes for CAIRQAGASTDTQYF.

The gene calls are TRBV19 and TRBJ1-2; 7 bases agree with TRBD1. Germline CDR1 LNHDA, CDR2 SQIVND (reference sequence). The CDR3 length is 16 residues. V lost 0 bases and J lost 4; bases outside the gene matches: 8. CDR3 DNA: TGTGCCAGTAGTATAGATCGGGACAGAAACATCTATGGCTACACCTTC. As protein: CASSIDRDRNIYGYTF. The whole variable domain, filled in from reference TRBV19 and TRBJ1-2, reads DGGITQSPKYLFRKEGQNVTLSCEQNLNHDAMYWYRQDPGQGLRLIYYSQIVNDFQKGDIAEGYSVSREKKESFPLTVTSAQKNPTAFYLCASSIDRDRNIYGYTFGSGTRLTVV.

The rearrangement joins TRBV4-3 to TRBJ2-1, with 10 bases that match TRBD1. The CDR3 consists of 15 residues. Germline lookup yields CDR1 LGHNA and CDR2 YSLEER. J lost 10 bases, V lost 0 bases, and 6 bases had no gene match. The CDR3 loop reads CASSQDGTGVREQFF. CDR3 nucleotide sequence: TGCGCCAGCAGCCAAGACGGGACAGGGGTCCGCGAGCAGTTCTTC.

The chain combines TRBV2 with TRBJ2-5; 10 bases line up with TRBD2. TRBJ2-7 matches the DNA end more closely, so the J call is doubtful. Germline CDR1 and CDR2: SNHLY and FYNNEI. The CDR3 consists of 15 residues. CDR3 region: CASRASGGGDDEQYF. The CDR3 bases are TGTGCCAGCAGGGCTAGCGGGGGAGGTGATGACGAGCAGTACTTC.

V usage is TRBV19 and J usage is TRBJ2-2, with D perhaps TRBD2 (5 bases). The CDR3 covers 17 residues. Between the trimmed V and J ends, which lost 3 bases and 0 bases, there was a span of 14 bases. Looked up from germline, CDR1 is LNHDA and CDR2 is SQIVND (reference sequence). The CDR3 spells CASSIWALATNTGELFF. For the CDR3, the DNA is TGTGCCAGTAGTATTTGGGCATTAGCGACGAACACCGGGGAGCTGTTTTTT.

This chain uses TRBV7-9 with TRBJ1-2; no firm D call. From germline, CDR1 is SEHNR and CDR2 FQNEAQ (reference sequence). V lost 4 bases to trimming and J lost 2 bases, with 11 bases between them. The CDR3 loop spans 14 amino acids. CDR3 nucleotides: TGTGCCAGCAGCTCTAGGCCCGTGAACTATGGCTACACCTTC. Translated, it gives CASSSRPVNYGYTF. Together with reference TRBV7-9 and TRBJ1-2, the CDR3 gives the full variable domain: DTGVSQNPRHKITKRGQNVTFRCDPISEHNRLYWYRQTLGQGPEFLTYFQNEAQLEKSRLLSDRFSAERPKGSFSTLEIQRTEQGDSAMYLCASSSRPVNYGYTFGSGTRLTVV.

The chain uses TRBV6-5 and TRBJ1-2; 7 nucleotides align to TRBD1. From germline, CDR1 is MNHEY and CDR2 SVGAGI. V lost 7 bases to trimming and J lost 7 bases; unmatched junction nucleotides: 9. This CDR3 region has 13 residues. For the CDR3, the DNA is TGTGCCAGCACCGCTCGGGACAGTATTGGCTACACCTTC. This translates into CASTARDSIGYTF.

The rearrangement uses TRBV25-1 and TRBJ1-4; 8 bases map to TRBD1. The CDR3 spans 16 residues. CDR1 MGHDK and CDR2 SYGVNS come from the germline V gene. The junction had 11 bases not matched to a gene; V was cut back by 3 bases and J by 8 bases. The CDR3 region is CASSELLDRGIEKLFF. CDR3 coding DNA: TGTGCCAGCAGTGAGCTCCTTGACAGGGGAATCGAAAAACTGTTTTTT. The whole variable domain, remainder taken from reference TRBV25-1 and TRBJ1-4, is EADIYQTPRYLVIGTGKKITLECSQTMGHDKMYWYQQDPGMELHLIHYSYGVNSTEKGDLSSESTVSRIRTEHFPLTLESARPSHTSQYLCASSELLDRGIEKLFFGSGTQLSVL.

The V gene is TRBV5-4, the J gene TRBJ1-1; the D gene is possibly TRBD1 (6 bases). Deletions cut 2 bases from V and 11 bases from J, with 16 bases between. This CDR3 comprises 13 residues. In germline, CDR1 is SGHNT, CDR2 YYREEE (reference sequence). The CDR3 protein is CASSFSGGVGAFF. In nucleotides, the CDR3 is TGTGCCAGCAGCTTTAGCGGGGGCGTTGGTGCTTTCTTT.

The V and J genes are TRBV27 and TRBJ2-1; a possible D gene is TRBD2 (6 bases). Trimming cost V 6 bases and J 7 bases, with 10 bases left between them. CDR1 is MNHEY, CDR2 SMNVEV, per germline (reference sequence). This CDR3 comprises 12 residues. The CDR3 sequence: CASSPGRNEQFF. The CDR3 DNA sequence: TGTGCCAGCAGCCCTGGGAGGAATGAGCAGTTCTTC.